The clone carrying this T cell receptor beta chain was found a few times. Its matching antigen is unknown. This entry comes from a study of T-cell reconstitution after alpha-beta-depleted transplantation in children. Whole-study results and caveats: Once a year had passed after transplant, T-cell counts and diversity came mostly from newly produced T cells. It was surviving recipient T cells and thymic progenitors that gave some patients high TCRbeta diversity at day 60. About two months after transplant, alpha-beta T cells reportedly came from several hundred expanded graft clones.

Unique molecular identifiers were incorporated when the TCRbeta library was constructed. Each CDR3 protein is one row after TCRdb ran MiXCR on the PCR reads. The table records hundreds of thousands of distinct CDR3 sequences, around 7.1% of them present only once. CDR1 is SGDLS and CDR2 is YYNGEE in the germline V gene. With 2 bases clipped from V and 4 bases from J, the junction kept 5 bases outside the gene matches. CDR3 length equals 16 residues. The gene calls are TRBV9 and TRBJ2-2; 10 bases fit TRBD2. This specimen was peripheral blood, taken 360 days after TCRalphabeta/CD19-depleted stem cell transplant. This TCR was recovered from a female patient younger than 10 who had a stem cell transplant for Fanconi anemia, so the T cells may come from the graft donor. CDR3 in amino acids: CASSVRQRGGTGELFF. The CDR3 nucleotides are TGTGCCAGCAGCGTGAGGCAGCGGGGGGGCACCGGGGAGCTGTTTTTT.